The source of this T cell receptor beta chain is a study of shared clonotypes between healthy human individuals. The study, taken as a whole, reports: Memory subsets generally showed smaller estimated richness than naive subsets did. The low donor count limited represented genetic and exposure-history diversity.

This table comes from immunoSEQ multiplex PCR, and its TCRdb copy is limited to in-frame clones, with some not included. This table holds approximately 980,000 clones, approximately 80% found once. Trimming stripped 4 bases from V and 10 bases from J, with 14 bases between. Germline values: CDR1 SGHTA, CDR2 FQGTGA. The CDR3 has 14 residues. A word on this clone: What it binds is not known.

This sequence joins TRBV7-3 and TRBJ1-6; D is possibly TRBD1 (5 bases). The sequence was obtained from a man between 18 and 35 years old in good health. The material sequenced was memory CD4+ T cells sorted from blood. Subset in this sample: CD45RA-negative fraction. The CDR3 protein is CASSSRGGGSPLHF. The DNA for the CDR3 is TGTGCCAGCAGCTCGAGGGGTGGTGGATCACCCCTCCACTTT.